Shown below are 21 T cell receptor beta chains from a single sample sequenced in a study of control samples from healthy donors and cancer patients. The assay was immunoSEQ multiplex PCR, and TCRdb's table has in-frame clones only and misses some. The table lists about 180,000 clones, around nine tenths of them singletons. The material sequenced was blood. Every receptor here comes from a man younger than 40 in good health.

This CDR3 reads CASSIGQGGTGGYTF. CDR3 nucleotide sequence: TGTGCCAGTAGTATAGGGCAGGGAGGCACTGGTGGCTACACCTTC. The V gene is TRBV19, the J gene TRBJ1-2, with D perhaps matching TRBD1 (5 bases). The germline V gene encodes CDR1 LNHDA and CDR2 SQIVND (reference sequence). There are 15 residues in the CDR3. Trimming removed 1 base at V and 7 bases at J, with 16 bases between.

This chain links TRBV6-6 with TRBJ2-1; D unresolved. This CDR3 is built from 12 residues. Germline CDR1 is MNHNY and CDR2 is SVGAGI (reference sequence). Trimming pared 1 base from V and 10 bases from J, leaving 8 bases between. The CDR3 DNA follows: TGTGCCAGCAGTTACTGGAAGGAAGAGCAGTTCTTC. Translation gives CASSYWKEEQFF.

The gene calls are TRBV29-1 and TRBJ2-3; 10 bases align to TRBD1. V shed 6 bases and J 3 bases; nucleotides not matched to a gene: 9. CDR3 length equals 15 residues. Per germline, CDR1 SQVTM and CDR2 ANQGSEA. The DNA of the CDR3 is TGCAGCGTGTGGGGGGACAGGGGAGGGACAGATACGCAGTATTTT. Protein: CSVWGDRGGTDTQYF.

CDR3: CASIARNSNQPQHF. The CDR3 DNA reads TGTGCCAGTATTGCAAGGAATAGCAATCAGCCCCAGCATTTT. V usage is TRBV19 and J usage is TRBJ1-5; D uncertain. In germline, CDR1 is LNHDA, CDR2 SQIVND (reference sequence). This CDR3 spans 14 amino acids. V dropped 7 bases and J dropped 0 bases, with 10 bases sitting between them.

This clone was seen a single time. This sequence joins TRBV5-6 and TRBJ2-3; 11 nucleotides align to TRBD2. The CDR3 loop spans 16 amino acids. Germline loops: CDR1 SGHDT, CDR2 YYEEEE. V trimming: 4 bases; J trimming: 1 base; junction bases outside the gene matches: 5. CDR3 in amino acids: CASSRGTSGRTDTQYF. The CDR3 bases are TGTGCCAGCAGCAGAGGGACTAGCGGTCGCACAGATACGCAGTATTTT.

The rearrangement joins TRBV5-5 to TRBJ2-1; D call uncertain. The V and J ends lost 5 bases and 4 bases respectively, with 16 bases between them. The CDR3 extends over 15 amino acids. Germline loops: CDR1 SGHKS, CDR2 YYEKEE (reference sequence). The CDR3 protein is CASSYLQIIYNEQFF. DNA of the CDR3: TGTGCCAGCAGTTATCTCCAGATAATATACAATGAGCAGTTCTTC.

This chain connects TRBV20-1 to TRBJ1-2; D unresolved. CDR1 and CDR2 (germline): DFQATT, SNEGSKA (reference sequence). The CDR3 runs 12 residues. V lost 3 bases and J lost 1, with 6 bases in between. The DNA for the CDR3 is TGCAGTGCTAGTGGGGTTAACTATGGCTACACCTTC. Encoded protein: CSASGVNYGYTF.

The CDR3 sequence: CASSMGLAGASYNEQFF. The CDR3 DNA reads TGTGCCAGTAGTATGGGTCTAGCGGGGGCCTCCTACAATGAGCAGTTCTTC. This rearrangement joins TRBV19 to TRBJ2-1; 10 nucleotides align to TRBD2. Per the germline V gene, CDR1 is LNHDA and CDR2 is SQIVND (reference sequence). Trimming removed 3 bases from V and 0 bases from J; junction bases left unmatched: 5. The CDR3 runs to 17 residues.

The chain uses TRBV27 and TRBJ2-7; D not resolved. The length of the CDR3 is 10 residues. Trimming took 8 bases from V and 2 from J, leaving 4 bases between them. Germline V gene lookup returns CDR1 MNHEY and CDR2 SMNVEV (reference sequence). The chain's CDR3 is CASGTYEQYF. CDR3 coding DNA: TGTGCCAGCGGTACCTACGAGCAGTACTTC.

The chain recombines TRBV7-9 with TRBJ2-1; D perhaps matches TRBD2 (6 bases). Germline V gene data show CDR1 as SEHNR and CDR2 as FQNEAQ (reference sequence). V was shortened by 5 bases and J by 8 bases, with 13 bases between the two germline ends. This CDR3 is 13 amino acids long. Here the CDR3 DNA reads TGTGCCAGCAGCCCAGTGCGGGGCGATGAGCAGTTCTTC. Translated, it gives CASSPVRGDEQFF. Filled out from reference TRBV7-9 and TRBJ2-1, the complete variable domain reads DTGVSQNPRHKITKRGQNVTFRCDPISEHNRLYWYRQTLGQGPEFLTYFQNEAQLEKSRLLSDRFSAERPKGSFSTLEIQRTEQGDSAMYLCASSPVRGDEQFFGPGTRLTVL.

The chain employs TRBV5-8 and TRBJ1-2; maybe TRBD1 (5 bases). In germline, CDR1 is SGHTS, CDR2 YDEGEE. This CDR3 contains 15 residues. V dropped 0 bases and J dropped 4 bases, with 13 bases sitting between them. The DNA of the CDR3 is TGTGCCAGCAGCTTGGTATCCGGGGCAGGCTATGGCTACACCTTC. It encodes CASSLVSGAGYGYTF.

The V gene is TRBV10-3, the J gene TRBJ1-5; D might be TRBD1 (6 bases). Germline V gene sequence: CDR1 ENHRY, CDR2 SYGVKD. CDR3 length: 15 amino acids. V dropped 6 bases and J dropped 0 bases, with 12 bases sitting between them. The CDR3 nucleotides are TGTGCCATCAGCTCACAGGGTAATAGCAATCAGCCCCAGCATTTT. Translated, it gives CAISSQGNSNQPQHF.

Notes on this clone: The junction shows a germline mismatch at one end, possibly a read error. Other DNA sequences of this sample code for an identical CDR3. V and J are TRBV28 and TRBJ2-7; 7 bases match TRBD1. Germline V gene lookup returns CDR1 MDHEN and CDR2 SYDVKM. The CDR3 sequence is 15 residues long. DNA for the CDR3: TGTGCCAGCAGTTTAAGACAGGGAGTCTCCTACGAGCAGTACTTT. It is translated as CASSLRQGVSYEQYF.

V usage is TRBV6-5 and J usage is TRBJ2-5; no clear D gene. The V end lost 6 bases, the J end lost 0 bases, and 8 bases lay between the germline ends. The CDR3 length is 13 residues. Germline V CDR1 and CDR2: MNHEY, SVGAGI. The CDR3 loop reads CASRGRNQETQYF. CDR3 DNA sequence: TGTGCCAGCAGAGGACGGAACCAAGAGACCCAGTACTTC.

As DNA, the CDR3 is TGCGCCAGCAGCTTGGGGGGCCGAGCTATGGAGACCCAGTACTTC. Protein product: CASSLGGRAMETQYF. The chain uses TRBV5-1 and TRBJ2-5; D is possibly TRBD1 (5 bases). V lost 0 bases and J lost 5, with 14 bases in between. This CDR3 is built from 15 residues. In germline, CDR1 is SGHRS, CDR2 YFSETQ.

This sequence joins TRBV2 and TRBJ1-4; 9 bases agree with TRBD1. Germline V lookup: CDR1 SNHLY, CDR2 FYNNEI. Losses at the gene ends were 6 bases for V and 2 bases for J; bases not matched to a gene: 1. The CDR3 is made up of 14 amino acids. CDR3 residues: CASRGQGTNEKLFF. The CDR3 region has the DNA TGTGCCAGCAGGGGACAGGGCACTAATGAAAAACTGTTTTTT. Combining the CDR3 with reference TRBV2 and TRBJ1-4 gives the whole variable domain EPEVTQTPSHQVTQMGQEVILRCVPISNHLYFYWYRQILGQKVEFLVSFYNNEISEKSEIFDDQFSVERPDGSNFTLKIRSTKLEDSAMYFCASRGQGTNEKLFFGSGTQLSVL.

DNA of the CDR3: TGTGCCAGCTCGCGACAGGGAGGGGCAGATACGCAGTATTTT. Amino acids: CASSRQGGADTQYF. The chain carries TRBV18 and TRBJ2-3; the D call may be TRBD1 or TRBD2 (7 bases each). The V gene lost 6 bases and the J gene lost 4 bases, with 14 bases spanning the gap. This CDR3 is built from 14 residues. Germline V gene lookup returns CDR1 KGHSH and CDR2 LQKENI.

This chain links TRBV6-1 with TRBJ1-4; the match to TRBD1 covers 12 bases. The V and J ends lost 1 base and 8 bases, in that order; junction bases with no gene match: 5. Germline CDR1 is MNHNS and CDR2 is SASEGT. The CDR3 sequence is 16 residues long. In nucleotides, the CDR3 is TGTGCCAGCAGTGAAGAGGGGGGACAGGGGGCGGAAAAACTGTTTTTT. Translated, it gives CASSEEGGQGAEKLFF.

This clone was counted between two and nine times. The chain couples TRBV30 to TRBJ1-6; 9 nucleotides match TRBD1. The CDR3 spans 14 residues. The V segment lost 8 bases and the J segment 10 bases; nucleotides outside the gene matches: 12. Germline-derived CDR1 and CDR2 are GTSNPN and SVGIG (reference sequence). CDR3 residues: CAIYRDRVGSPLHF. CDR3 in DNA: TGTGCCATTTATAGGGACAGGGTTGGCTCACCCCTCCACTTT.

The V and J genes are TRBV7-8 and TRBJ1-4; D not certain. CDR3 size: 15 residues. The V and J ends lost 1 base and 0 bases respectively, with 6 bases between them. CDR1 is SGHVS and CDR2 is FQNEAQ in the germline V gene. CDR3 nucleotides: TGTGCCAGCAGCTTAGAGGTTTCAACTAATGAAAAACTGTTTTTT. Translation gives CASSLEVSTNEKLFF.

The CDR3 reads CASSPTRQRKQETQYF. For the CDR3, the DNA is TGCGCCAGCAGCCCGACGCGACAGCGAAAACAAGAGACCCAGTACTTC. The rearrangement joins TRBV5-1 to TRBJ2-5; possible D gene TRBD1, 5 bases. Germline V gene data show CDR1 as SGHRS and CDR2 as YFSETQ. The V end lost 4 bases, the J end lost 2 bases, and 18 bases lay between the germline ends. The length of the CDR3 is 16 residues.